A single T cell receptor (beta chain) is shown here with its context. Its antigen remains unidentified. Other DNA sequences in the sample encode the same CDR3. Sequencing used immunoSEQ multiplex PCR; TCRdb keeps in-frame clones, though not all of them. The sample lists about 220,000 clones; under 95% were seen once. These data come from a study of cytomegalovirus exposure and HLA in healthy donors. The study's findings and limits: A list of 150 to 200 TCR beta chains associated with cytomegalovirus was given.

The CDR3 totals 12 residues. Germline CDR1 reads SEHNR; CDR2 reads FQNEAQ (reference sequence). Deletions cut 4 bases from V and 1 base from J, with 5 bases between. The receptor comes from a woman younger than 35 in good health and CMV-seronegative. The rearrangement uses TRBV7-9 and TRBJ2-7; no reliable D call. The sequenced sample was PBMCs. The CDR3 DNA reads TGTGCCAGCAGCTCTACGTCCTACGAGCAGTACTTC. Its translation: CASSSTSYEQYF.